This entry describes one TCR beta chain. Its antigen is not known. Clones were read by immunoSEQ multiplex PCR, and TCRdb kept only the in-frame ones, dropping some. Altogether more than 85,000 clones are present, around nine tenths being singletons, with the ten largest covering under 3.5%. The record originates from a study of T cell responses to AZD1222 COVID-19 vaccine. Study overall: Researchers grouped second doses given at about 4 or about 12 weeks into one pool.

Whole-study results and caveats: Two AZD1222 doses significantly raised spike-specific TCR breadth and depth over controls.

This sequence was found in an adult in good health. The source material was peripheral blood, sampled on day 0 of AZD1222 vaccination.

This CDR3 reads CASSDLRGSSGNTIYF. The CDR3 DNA follows: TGTGCCAGCAGTGATTTGCGGGGCTCCTCTGGAAACACCATATATTTT. This chain connects TRBV6-1 to TRBJ1-3; D might be TRBD1 (5 bases). V lost 3 bases to trimming and J lost 0 bases, with 12 bases between them. Germline CDR1 and CDR2: MNHNS and SASEGT. CDR3 length: 16 residues.